These T cell receptor beta chains were read from a single sample in a study of cytomegalovirus exposure and HLA in healthy donors. Sequencing was performed with immunoSEQ multiplex PCR; in TCRdb, only in-frame clones are kept and a portion is missing. The sample carries 250,000 to 350,000 clones, about 66% recorded once. Input material: PBMCs. These receptors all stem from a female donor in good health and CMV-seronegative. Both conserved end residues are part of each CDR3. The D gene is left open where the match is weak. Only part of the rows carry a size: once, few, many, or a class if the clone is expanded.

v_call,j_call,d_call,clone_size,cdr3_aa,cdr3_nt
TRBV27,TRBJ2-3,-,-,CASSLSGRDSTDTQYF,TGTGCCAGCAGTTTATCAGGCAGGGATAGCACAGATACGCAGTATTTT
TRBV19,TRBJ2-1,-,-,CASSIRSVAGSEQFF,TGTGCCAGTAGTATAAGATCGGTCGCAGGGTCAGAGCAGTTCTTC
TRBV7-6,TRBJ2-7,TRBD1,-,CASSNRDRSMIGEQYF,TGTGCCAGCAGCAACCGGGACAGGTCTATGATTGGCGAGCAGTACTTC
TRBV9,TRBJ1-2,-,few,CASSVEWWGPAGYTF,TGTGCCAGCAGCGTAGAGTGGTGGGGGCCAGCTGGCTACACCTTC
TRBV6-5,TRBJ2-7,-,few,CASSYGPRVGSYEQYF,TGTGCCAGCAGTTACGGTCCGAGGGTTGGCTCCTACGAGCAGTACTTC
TRBV28,TRBJ1-5,TRBD1,few,CASSFRTGGIQPQHF,TGTGCCAGCAGTTTCAGGACAGGAGGGATTCAGCCCCAGCATTTT
TRBV28,TRBJ1-5,TRBD1,-,CANGQGDQPQHF,TGTGCCAACGGACAGGGTGATCAGCCCCAGCATTTT
TRBV4-2,TRBJ1-3,-,-,CASSQEPGFSNTIYF,TGTGCCAGCAGCCAAGAACCAGGGTTTTCGAACACCATATATTTT
TRBV4-1,TRBJ1-1,-,-,CASSHDRWGNTEAFF,TGCGCCAGCAGCCACGACAGGTGGGGGAACACTGAAGCTTTCTTT
TRBV4-1,TRBJ2-7,TRBD2,-,CASSHASGYYEQYF,TGCGCCAGCAGCCATGCTAGCGGGTATTACGAGCAGTACTTC
TRBV6-5,TRBJ2-7,-,-,CASSYSSQGGYEQYF,TGTGCCAGCAGTTACTCGAGCCAGGGGGGCTACGAGCAGTACTTC
TRBV19,TRBJ2-4,TRBD2,-,CASSISGRGGSKNIQYF,TGTGCCAGTAGTATTAGCGGGAGGGGAGGATCCAAAAACATTCAGTACTTC
TRBV6-1,TRBJ1-4,-,-,CASSKVRQGNEKLFF,TGTGCCAGCAGTAAGGTTCGGCAGGGTAATGAAAAACTGTTTTTT
TRBV19,TRBJ2-2,TRBD1,few,CASSYLGQGRTGELFF,TGTGCCAGTAGTTACCTGGGACAGGGGAGGACCGGGGAGCTGTTTTTT
TRBV30,TRBJ2-3,-,-,CAWSRQFSSTDTQYF,TGTGCCTGGAGTCGACAATTTTCTAGCACAGATACGCAGTATTTT
TRBV5-1,TRBJ2-5,TRBD2,-,CASSSTTGLAGPQETQYF,TGCGCCAGCAGCTCTACGACCGGACTAGCGGGACCCCAAGAGACCCAGTACTTC
TRBV4-1,TRBJ2-1,-,-,CASSQAIRGSSYNEQFF,TGCGCCAGCAGCCAAGCGATAAGAGGGAGCTCCTACAATGAGCAGTTCTTC
TRBV2,TRBJ2-2,TRBD1,-,CASRAGTANTGELFF,TGTGCCAGCAGAGCTGGGACAGCGAACACCGGGGAGCTGTTTTTT
TRBV2,TRBJ2-1,TRBD2,-,CASSEALAGGRNEQFF,TGTGCCAGCAGTGAGGCCCTAGCGGGAGGCCGCAATGAGCAGTTCTTC
TRBV6-5,TRBJ1-5,-,-,CASSYFLDSQPQHF,TGTGCCAGCAGTTACTTCCTTGACAGTCAGCCCCAGCATTTT
TRBV27,TRBJ1-6,-,-,CASGPLSGKSSPLHF,TGTGCCAGCGGACCCCTATCGGGGAAGAGTTCACCCCTCCACTTT
TRBV27,TRBJ2-7,TRBD1,-,CASSATGVEQYF,TGTGCCAGCAGTGCGACAGGGGTCGAGCAGTACTTC
TRBV6-5,TRBJ2-7,-,-,CASSYSSGTTYEQYF,TGTGCCAGCAGTTACTCGTCAGGGACAACCTACGAGCAGTACTTC
TRBV12-5,TRBJ2-1,TRBD2,-,CASGLSGLGVGEQFF,TGTGCTAGTGGTTTGTCGGGACTAGGAGTTGGTGAGCAGTTCTTC
TRBV7-4,TRBJ2-1,-,once,CASSLAPDKVGNEQFF,TGTGCCAGCAGCTTAGCGCCTGACAAGGTGGGTAATGAGCAGTTCTTC
TRBV6-5,TRBJ1-1,TRBD1,-,CASSMTGVGGTEAFF,TGTGCCAGCAGCATGACAGGGGTCGGGGGGACTGAAGCTTTCTTT
TRBV6-1,TRBJ1-5,TRBD1,-,CASSRTGSNQPQHF,TGTGCCAGCAGTCGGACAGGGAGCAATCAGCCCCAGCATTTT
TRBV10-3,TRBJ2-3,TRBD2,once,CAISIGAGGPDTQYF,TGTGCCATCTCAATAGGGGCGGGAGGACCAGATACGCAGTATTTT
TRBV7-2,TRBJ2-7,-,-,CASSDSFSQSYEQYF,TGTGCCAGCAGCGACAGCTTTAGCCAAAGCTACGAGCAGTACTTC
TRBV19,TRBJ1-4,-,few,CASRQLSNEKLFF,TGTGCCAGTCGACAGCTCTCTAATGAAAAACTGTTTTTT
TRBV5-4,TRBJ1-2,TRBD1,-,CASSFKDRDWGYTF,TGTGCCAGCAGCTTTAAGGACAGGGACTGGGGCTACACCTTC
TRBV9,TRBJ2-3,-,once,CASSVGGGSTDTQYF,TGTGCCAGCAGCGTAGGAGGGGGAAGCACAGATACGCAGTATTTT
TRBV19,TRBJ1-2,TRBD1,-,CASRSTGHYGYTF,TGTGCCAGTAGGTCGACAGGGCACTATGGCTACACCTTC
TRBV18,TRBJ1-4,-,few,CASSPRAGATNEKLFF,TGTGCCAGCTCACCACGGGCAGGCGCAACTAATGAAAAACTGTTTTTT
TRBV11-3,TRBJ2-7,TRBD2,-,CASSLGGTSVGEQYF,TGTGCCAGCAGCTTAGGCGGGACTAGCGTGGGCGAGCAGTATTTC
TRBV11-2,TRBJ2-4,TRBD2,-,CASSLDNASGGYF,TGTGCCAGCAGCTTAGATAACGCTAGCGGTGGGTACTTC
TRBV9,TRBJ1-3,-,once,CASSVTQGSGNTIYF,TGTGCCAGCAGCGTAACCCAGGGTTCTGGAAACACCATATATTTT
TRBV27,TRBJ2-1,-,-,CASSLYNEQFF,TGTGCCAGCAGTCTCTACAATGAGCAGTTCTTC
TRBV6-1,TRBJ2-7,TRBD1,-,CASSEGGQGSDEQYF,TGTGCCAGCAGTGAAGGGGGACAGGGGTCGGACGAGCAGTACTTC
TRBV19,TRBJ2-2,-,once,CASNSQGPNTGELFF,TGTGCCAGTAACTCGCAGGGGCCAAACACCGGGGAGCTGTTTTTT